This entry features one TCR beta chain sequence. Trimming cost V 4 bases and J 8 bases; bases outside gene matches: 12. Germline V gene sequence: CDR1 MRHNA, CDR2 SNTAGT. The CDR3 sequence is 16 residues long. This sample stems from a study of technical replicates of blood from several donors. The assay was immunoSEQ multiplex PCR, and TCRdb's table has in-frame clones only and misses some. The repertoire holds 65,000 to 80,000 clones, with approximately 98% as singletons. The chain joins TRBV6-4 to TRBJ2-1, with 9 bases lining up with TRBD1. This receptor was taken from a human donor in good health. Material for sequencing was T cells isolated from PBMCs. In DNA form, the CDR3 reads TGTGCCAGCAGTGCCGGACAGGGGCCTGGCTGGGATGAGCAGTTCTTC. This translates into CASSAGQGPGWDEQFF.